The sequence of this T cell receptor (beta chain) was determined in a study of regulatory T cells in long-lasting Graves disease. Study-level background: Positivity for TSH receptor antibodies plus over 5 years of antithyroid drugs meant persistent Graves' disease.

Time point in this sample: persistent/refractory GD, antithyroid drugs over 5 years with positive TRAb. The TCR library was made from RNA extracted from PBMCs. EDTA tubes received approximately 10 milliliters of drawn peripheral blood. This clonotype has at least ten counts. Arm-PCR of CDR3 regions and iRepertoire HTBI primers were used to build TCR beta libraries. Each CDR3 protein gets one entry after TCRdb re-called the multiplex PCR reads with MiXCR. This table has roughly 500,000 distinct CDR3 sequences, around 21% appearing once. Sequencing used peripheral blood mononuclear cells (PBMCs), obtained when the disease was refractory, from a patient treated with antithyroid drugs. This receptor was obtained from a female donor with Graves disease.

The DNA for the CDR3 is TGTGCCAGCAGTTTGAATGGGCGGGAAGCCAAAAACATTCAGTACTTC. Amino acids: CASSLNGREAKNIQYF. This sequence joins TRBV28 and TRBJ2-4; D possibly corresponds to TRBD2 (6 bases). V dropped 3 bases and J dropped 0 bases, with 12 bases sitting between them. In germline, CDR1 is MDHEN, CDR2 SYDVKM. The CDR3 has 16 amino acids.